The 10 T cell receptor beta chains reported below all come from one sample, sequenced in a study of blood T cell repertoires in COVID-19. TCRdb's table, derived via immunoSEQ multiplex PCR, lists solely in-frame clones and lacks some. The sample carries 90,000 to 120,000 clones, around 88% recorded once. Sample: peripheral blood. The receptors derive from a man in his fifties or sixties with active or convalescent COVID-19.

The chain recombines TRBV11-3 with TRBJ2-1, with TRBD2 as a possible D gene (6 bases). The CDR3 extends over 12 amino acids. Germline V gene sequence: CDR1 SGHNT, CDR2 YENEEA. V was shortened by 3 bases and J by 12 bases, with 12 bases between the two germline ends. The CDR3 nucleotides are TGTGCCAGCAGCTTGGGGGAGGCCGGGCAGTTCTTC. It codes for CASSLGEAGQFF.

The chain has TRBV7-2 and TRBJ2-1; 11 bases align to TRBD2. This CDR3 region has 18 residues. The ends lost 1 base at V and 4 bases at J; junction bases unmatched: 9. The germline V gene encodes CDR1 SGHTA and CDR2 FQGNSA. The CDR3 region has the DNA TGTGCCAGCAGCTTAGTCGTTGGACTAGCGGGTATGTACAATGAGCAGTTCTTC. Its translation is CASSLVVGLAGMYNEQFF.

The J gene is TRBJ1-2, the V gene TRBV29-1; D is undetermined. CDR1 and CDR2 from the germline V gene are SQVTM and ANQGSEA. CDR3 size: 14 residues. Between the trimmed V and J ends, which lost 4 bases and 0 bases, there was a span of 12 bases. As DNA, the CDR3 is TGCAGCGTTGTTGACTCATGGGCTAACTATGGCTACACCTTC. Translation: CSVVDSWANYGYTF.

This clone was recorded only once. This sequence joins TRBV7-6 and TRBJ2-1, with 8 bases identical to TRBD2. Germline V gene data show CDR1 as SGHVS and CDR2 as FNYEAQ. The CDR3 runs 17 residues. Trimming cost V 5 bases and J 10 bases; bases outside gene matches: 19. CDR3 sequence reads: CASSQGGPSGGREEQFF. Written as DNA, the CDR3 is TGTGCCAGCAGCCAAGGGGGGCCCAGCGGGGGCCGGGAGGAGCAGTTCTTC.

This clone turned up a few times. The rearrangement links TRBV7-8 to TRBJ2-1; TRBD1 matches 10 bases. The V segment lost 5 bases and the J segment 4 bases; nucleotides outside the gene matches: 5. In germline, CDR1 is SGHVS, CDR2 FQNEAQ. CDR3 length: 15 amino acids. In DNA, the CDR3 is TGTGCCAGCAGCCCTGTGGGACAGGGGTACAATGAGCAGTTCTTC. Translating gives CASSPVGQGYNEQFF.

Only one count was recorded for this clone. This chain links TRBV6-2 or TRBV6-3 with TRBJ2-7; weak D call: TRBD2 (6 bases). Trimming pared 5 bases from V and 0 bases from J, leaving 11 bases between. This CDR3 has 14 residues. Germline lookup yields CDR1 MNHEY and CDR2 SVGEGT. In nucleotides, the CDR3 is TGTGCCAGCAGTGATAGCGGTAGCTCCTACGAGCAGTACTTC. Amino acid sequence: CASSDSGSSYEQYF.

The rearrangement links TRBV29-1 to TRBJ1-2, with D tentatively TRBD1 (6 bases). The CDR3 spans 13 residues. CDR1 SQVTM and CDR2 ANQGSEA come from the germline V gene. V lost 6 bases to trimming and J lost 6 bases, with 17 bases between them. CDR3 loop: CSVGERDTHGYTF. DNA of the CDR3: TGCAGCGTCGGAGAACGGGACACCCATGGCTACACCTTC.

The chain recombines TRBV7-8 with TRBJ2-7; TRBD1 matches at 10 bases. Germline CDR1 reads SGHVS; CDR2 reads FQNEAQ. The CDR3 runs to 17 residues. Trimming cost V 2 bases and J 6 bases; bases outside gene matches: 13. DNA for the CDR3: TGTGCCAGCAGCTTAAAAGGACAGGGGGGGTTTTCAGGCGAGCAGTACTTC. Translated: CASSLKGQGGFSGEQYF.

The rearrangement uses TRBV10-3 and TRBJ2-4; 7 bases map to TRBD1. After removal of 4 bases from V and 6 bases from J, the junction contained 3 bases not matched to a gene. This CDR3 region has 13 residues. Germline V gives CDR1 ENHRY, CDR2 SYGVKD. CDR3 coding DNA: TGTGCCATCAGTGGGGACAGAAGAAACATTCAGTACTTC. As protein: CAISGDRRNIQYF.

With respect to this clone: One end of the junction is discordant with germline, which a read error may explain. The rearrangement uses TRBV7-7 and TRBJ1-5; D gene unclear. This CDR3 has 14 residues. The germline V gene encodes CDR1 SSHAT and CDR2 FNYEAQ (reference sequence). The CDR3 DNA is TGTGCTAGCAGCTTGCGCGGGAGCAATCAGCCCCAGCATTTT. Protein product: CASSLRGSNQPQHF. Filled out from reference TRBV7-7 and TRBJ1-5, the complete variable domain reads GAGVSQSPRYKVTKRGQDVTLRCDPISSHATLYWYQQALGQGPEFLTYFNYEAQPDKSGLPSDRFSAERPEGSISTLTIQRTEQRDSAMYRCASSLRGSNQPQHFGDGTRLSIL.